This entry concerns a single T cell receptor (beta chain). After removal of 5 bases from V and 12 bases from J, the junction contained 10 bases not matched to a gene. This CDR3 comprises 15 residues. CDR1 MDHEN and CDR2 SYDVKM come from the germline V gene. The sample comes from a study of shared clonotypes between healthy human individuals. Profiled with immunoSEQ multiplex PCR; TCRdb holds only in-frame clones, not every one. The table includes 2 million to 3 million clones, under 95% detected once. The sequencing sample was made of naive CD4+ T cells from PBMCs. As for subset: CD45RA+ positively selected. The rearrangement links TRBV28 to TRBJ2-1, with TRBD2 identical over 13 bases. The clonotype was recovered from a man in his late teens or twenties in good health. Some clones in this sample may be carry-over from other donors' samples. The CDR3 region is CASSPGTSGVLPQFF. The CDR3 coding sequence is TGTGCCAGCAGTCCTGGGACTAGCGGGGTCTTACCGCAGTTCTTC. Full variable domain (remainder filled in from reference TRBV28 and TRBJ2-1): DVKVTQSSRYLVKRTGEKVFLECVQDMDHENMFWYRQDPGLGLRLIYFSYDVKMKEKGDIPEGYSVSREKKERFSLILESASTNQTSMYLCASSPGTSGVLPQFFGPGTRLTVL.